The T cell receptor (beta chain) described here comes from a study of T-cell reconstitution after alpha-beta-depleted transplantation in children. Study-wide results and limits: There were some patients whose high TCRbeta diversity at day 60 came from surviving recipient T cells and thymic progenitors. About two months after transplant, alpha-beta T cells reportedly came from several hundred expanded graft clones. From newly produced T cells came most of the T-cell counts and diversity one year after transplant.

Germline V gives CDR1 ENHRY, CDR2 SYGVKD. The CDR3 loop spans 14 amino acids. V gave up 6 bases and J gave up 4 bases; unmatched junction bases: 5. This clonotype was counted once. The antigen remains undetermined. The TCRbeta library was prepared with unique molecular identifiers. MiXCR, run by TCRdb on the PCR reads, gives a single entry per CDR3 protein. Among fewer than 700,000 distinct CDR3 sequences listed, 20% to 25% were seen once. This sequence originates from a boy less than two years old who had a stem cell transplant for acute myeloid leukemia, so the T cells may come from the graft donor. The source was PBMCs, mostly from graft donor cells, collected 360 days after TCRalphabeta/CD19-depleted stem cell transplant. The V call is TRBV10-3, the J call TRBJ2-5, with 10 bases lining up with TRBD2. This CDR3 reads CAISNLAGGETQYF. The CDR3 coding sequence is TGTGCCATCAGCAATTTAGCGGGGGGAGAGACCCAGTACTTC.